This record concerns one T cell receptor (beta chain) sequence. Its cognate antigen is unknown. A much larger clone differs by one base, so this may be a read error. The CDR3 length is 15 residues. The V gene's germline CDR1 is LNHNV and CDR2 YYDKDF (reference sequence). This sample was taken from a study of blood T cells in healthy people across ages. The second PCR ran roughly 7 to 12 cycles with a sample-barcoded 5' primer and J-beta primers. TCRdb reprocessed the 5' RACE reads with MiXCR, giving one entry per CDR3 protein. The sample lists hundreds of thousands of distinct CDR3 sequences; 29% were seen once. Findings of the study overall: In these data, TCR beta diversity tracked strongly with naive T cell percentage. Diversity was higher, and naive CD4+ cells more numerous, in long-lived donors than in aged donors. The study regarded diversity estimates from one million T cells as underestimates.

Specimen: blood. This sequence joins TRBV15 and TRBJ2-1, with D unclear. TRBJ2-7 matches the DNA end more closely, so the J call is doubtful. This receptor was identified in a woman older than 75 in good health. The CDR3 DNA sequence: TGTGCCACCAGCATCCTAGGTTCCGCCTACAATGAGCAGTACTTC. It encodes CATSILGSAYNEQYF.